Listed here are 13 T cell receptor beta chains from one sample, sequenced in a study of blood T cell repertoires in COVID-19. Method: immunoSEQ multiplex PCR; TCRdb's copy keeps in-frame clones and lacks some. This sample has 250,000 to 400,000 clones, with 85% to 90% found just once. Specimen: peripheral blood. The source is a woman between 25 and 40 years old with COVID-19, enrolled during active disease.

This chain links TRBV18 with TRBJ1-5, with D unresolved. CDR3 length equals 15 residues. Trimming removed 3 bases from V and 1 base from J, with 10 bases in between. Per germline, CDR1 KGHSH and CDR2 LQKENI. CDR3 sequence reads: CASSPQGDSNQPQHF. In nucleotides, the CDR3 is TGTGCCAGCTCACCCCAAGGAGACAGCAATCAGCCCCAGCATTTT.

The J gene is TRBJ1-1, the V gene TRBV27, with 12 nucleotides matching TRBD1. The CDR3 is 14 residues long. Germline CDR1 is MNHEY and CDR2 is SMNVEV (reference sequence). V lost 6 bases, J lost 7 bases, and 6 bases stayed unmatched. The CDR3 sequence: CASSSGTGGFEAFF. Here the CDR3 DNA reads TGTGCCAGCAGCAGTGGGACAGGGGGCTTTGAAGCTTTCTTT.

The rearrangement uses TRBV18 and TRBJ2-3, with 8 positions matching TRBD2. The CDR3 loop spans 16 amino acids. The germline V gene encodes CDR1 KGHSH and CDR2 LQKENI. Trimming took 2 bases from V and 3 from J; bases not matched to a gene: 7. CDR3 coding DNA: TGTGCCAGCTCACCATCCTCCGGGGGGGGAACAGATACGCAGTATTTT. Translating gives CASSPSSGGGTDTQYF.

The chain is built from TRBV19 and TRBJ1-1; D is perhaps TRBD1 (5 bases). CDR3 length: 14 amino acids. The V gene lost 5 bases and the J gene lost 5 bases, with 15 bases spanning the gap. Germline V gene sequence: CDR1 LNHDA, CDR2 SQIVND (reference sequence). The CDR3 spells CASSPDGGETEAFF. The CDR3 bases are TGTGCCAGTAGTCCCGACGGGGGGGAGACTGAAGCTTTCTTT.

This chain links TRBV19 with TRBJ1-2; 9 bases map to TRBD1. V gave up 5 bases and J gave up 1 base; unmatched junction bases: 17. The CDR3 is 19 amino acids. Germline V lookup: CDR1 LNHDA, CDR2 SQIVND (reference sequence). The CDR3 reads CASSRPGTGSLAGNYGYTF. CDR3 nucleotides: TGTGCCAGTAGTCGACCCGGGACAGGGTCCTTGGCGGGTAACTATGGCTACACCTTC.

This chain links TRBV11-2 with TRBJ1-1; D call uncertain. The germline V gene has CDR1 SGHAT and CDR2 FQNNGV. The V end was cut by 0 bases, the J end by 11 bases, with 13 bases between. CDR3 length: 13 amino acids. The CDR3 loop is CASSLDREYGAFF. DNA of the CDR3: TGTGCCAGCAGCTTAGATCGCGAATACGGGGCTTTCTTT.

The chain combines TRBV3-1 (or the pseudogene TRBV3-2) with TRBJ1-2; possibly TRBD1 for D (6 bases). V gave up 4 bases and J gave up 4 bases, with 10 bases separating them. This CDR3 has 13 amino acids. Per germline, CDR1 LGHDT and CDR2 YNNKEL (reference sequence). The CDR3 DNA reads as TGTGCCAGCAGCCTATTAGGGGGCTATGGCTACACCTTC. Residues: CASSLLGGYGYTF.

This rearrangement joins TRBV5-1 to TRBJ2-2; 7 positions agree with TRBD1. Germline V gene data show CDR1 as SGHRS and CDR2 as YFSETQ. The CDR3 has 14 residues. V dropped 4 bases and J dropped 3; count of bases not matched to a gene: 3. The CDR3 spells CASSPGTDTGELFF. The CDR3 DNA is TGCGCCAGCAGCCCAGGGACAGACACCGGGGAGCTGTTTTTT.

For the CDR3, the DNA is TGTGCCAGCAGCCAAAACAGGGGGCCTGAGCAGTACTTC. Amino acids: CASSQNRGPEQYF. This chain connects TRBV3-1 (or the pseudogene TRBV3-2) to TRBJ2-7, with 9 bases lining up with TRBD1. The V and J ends lost 2 bases and 7 bases, in that order; junction bases with no gene match: 3. The CDR3 loop spans 13 amino acids. Germline V lookup: CDR1 LGHDT, CDR2 YNNKEL (reference sequence).

This rearrangement joins TRBV4-1 to TRBJ1-1; 7 bases agree with TRBD1. Germline-derived CDR1 and CDR2 are MGHRA and YSYEKL. The CDR3 totals 17 residues. V shed 1 base and J 1 base; nucleotides not matched to a gene: 9. In DNA form, the CDR3 reads TGCGCCAGCAGCCAAGCAGGAACAGGGGCATGGAACACTGAAGCTTTCTTT. Its translation: CASSQAGTGAWNTEAFF.

The chain carries TRBV18 and TRBJ1-1, with TRBD1 as a possible D gene (6 bases). The CDR3 loop spans 13 amino acids. Germline CDR1 is KGHSH and CDR2 is LQKENI. Trimming pared 5 bases from V and 5 bases from J, leaving 12 bases between. The CDR3 DNA reads as TGTGCCAGCTCATCTGAGGGGGATACTGAAGCTTTCTTT. Its translation: CASSSEGDTEAFF.

Only a few counts were recorded for this clone. This chain uses TRBV13 with TRBJ1-4; D is unresolved. Germline CDR1 is PRHDT and CDR2 is FYEKMQ (reference sequence). The CDR3 has 13 residues. The germline V and J ends were trimmed by 5 bases and 3 bases, with 7 bases remaining between them. The CDR3 region is CASSPGSNEKLFF. Here the CDR3 DNA reads TGTGCCAGCAGCCCGGGATCTAATGAAAAACTGTTTTTT.

This clone has more than one count but fewer than ten. This chain uses TRBV28 with TRBJ2-2, with D possibly TRBD1 on 8 matching bases. The germline V gene has CDR1 MDHEN and CDR2 SYDVKM. The CDR3 loop spans 16 amino acids. Trimming removed 6 bases from V and 1 base from J, with 15 bases in between. Here the CDR3 reads CASSYRGGGNTGELFF. In DNA, the CDR3 is TGTGCCAGCAGCTACAGGGGGGGCGGGAACACCGGGGAGCTGTTTTTT.